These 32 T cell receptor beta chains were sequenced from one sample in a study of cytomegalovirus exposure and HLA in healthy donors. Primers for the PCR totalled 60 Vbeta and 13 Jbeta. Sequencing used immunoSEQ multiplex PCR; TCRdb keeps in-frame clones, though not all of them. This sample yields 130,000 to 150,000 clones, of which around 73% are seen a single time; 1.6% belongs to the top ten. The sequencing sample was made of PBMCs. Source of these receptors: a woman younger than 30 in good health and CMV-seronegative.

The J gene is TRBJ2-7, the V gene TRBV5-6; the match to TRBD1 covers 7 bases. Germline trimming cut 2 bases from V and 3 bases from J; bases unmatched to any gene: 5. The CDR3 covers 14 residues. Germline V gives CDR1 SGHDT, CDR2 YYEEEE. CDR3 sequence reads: CASSFYRTGYEQYV. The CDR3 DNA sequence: TGTGCCAGCAGCTTTTATCGGACAGGCTACGAGCAGTACGTC.

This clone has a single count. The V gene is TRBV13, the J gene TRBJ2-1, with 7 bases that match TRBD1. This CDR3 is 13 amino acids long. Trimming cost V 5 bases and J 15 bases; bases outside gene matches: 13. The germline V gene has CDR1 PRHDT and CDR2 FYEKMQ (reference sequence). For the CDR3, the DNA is TGTGCCAGCAGCCTCGGGACAGACGATCGAGGGTTCTTC. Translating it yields CASSLGTDDRGFF.

The CDR3 here is CASSPSGRSTDTQYF. CDR3 coding DNA: TGTGCCAGCAGCCCTAGCGGGAGGAGCACAGATACGCAGTATTTT. The chain joins TRBV7-2 to TRBJ2-3, with 11 bases lining up with TRBD2. The CDR3 has 15 residues. Germline values: CDR1 SGHTA, CDR2 FQGNSA. Trimming removed 5 bases from V and 0 bases from J; junction bases left unmatched: 1. The variable domain in full, completed from reference TRBV7-2 and TRBJ2-3, reads GAGVSQSPSNKVTEKGKDVELRCDPISGHTALYWYRQSLGQGLEFLIYFQGNSAPDKSGLPSDRFSAERTGGSVSTLTIQRTQQEDSAVYLCASSPSGRSTDTQYFGPGTRLTVL.

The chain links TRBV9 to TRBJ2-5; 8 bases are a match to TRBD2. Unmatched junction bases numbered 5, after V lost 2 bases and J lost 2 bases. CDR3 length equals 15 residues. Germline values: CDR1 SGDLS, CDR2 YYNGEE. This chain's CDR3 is CASSVGGGSQETQYF. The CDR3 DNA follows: TGTGCCAGCAGCGTTGGCGGGGGGTCTCAAGAGACCCAGTACTTC.

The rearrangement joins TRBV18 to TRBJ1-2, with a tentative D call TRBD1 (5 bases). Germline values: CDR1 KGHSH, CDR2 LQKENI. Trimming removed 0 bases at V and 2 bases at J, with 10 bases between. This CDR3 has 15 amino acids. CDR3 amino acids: CASSPPGGFNYGYTF. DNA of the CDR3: TGTGCCAGCTCACCACCCGGGGGTTTCAACTATGGCTACACCTTC.

This CDR3 is CASSRQGAGLADNEQFF. The CDR3, as DNA: TGCGCCAGCAGCCGACAGGGTGCGGGACTAGCGGACAATGAGCAGTTCTTC. This chain links TRBV5-1 with TRBJ2-1, with 11 bases that match TRBD2. Trimming took 4 bases from V and 5 from J; bases not matched to a gene: 11. The CDR3 is made up of 17 amino acids. Germline V gene data show CDR1 as SGHRS and CDR2 as YFSETQ.

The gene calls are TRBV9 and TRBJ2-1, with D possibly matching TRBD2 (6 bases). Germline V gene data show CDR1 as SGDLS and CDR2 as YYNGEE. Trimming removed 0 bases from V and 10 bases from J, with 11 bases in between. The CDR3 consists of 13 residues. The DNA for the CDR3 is TGTGCCAGCAGCGTAGTACTAGCAGGCGAGCAGTTCTTC. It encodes CASSVVLAGEQFF.

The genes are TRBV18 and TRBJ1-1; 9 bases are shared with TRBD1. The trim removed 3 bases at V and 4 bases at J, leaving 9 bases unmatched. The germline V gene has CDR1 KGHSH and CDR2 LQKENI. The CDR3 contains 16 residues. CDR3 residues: CASSPSSGTGFTEAFF. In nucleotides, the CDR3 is TGTGCCAGCTCACCTTCATCGGGGACAGGGTTCACTGAAGCTTTCTTT.

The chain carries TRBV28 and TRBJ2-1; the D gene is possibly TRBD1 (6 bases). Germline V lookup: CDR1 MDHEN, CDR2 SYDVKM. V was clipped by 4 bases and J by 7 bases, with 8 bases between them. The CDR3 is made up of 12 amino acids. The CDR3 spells CASSSTGNEQFF. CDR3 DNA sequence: TGTGCCAGCAGTTCTACAGGGAATGAGCAGTTCTTC.

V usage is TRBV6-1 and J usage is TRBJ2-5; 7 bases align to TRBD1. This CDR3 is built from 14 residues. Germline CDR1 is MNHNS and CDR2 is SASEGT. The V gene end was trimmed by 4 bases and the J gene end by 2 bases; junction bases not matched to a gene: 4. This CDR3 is CASSVYRGQETQYF. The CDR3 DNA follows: TGTGCCAGCAGTGTCTACAGGGGACAAGAGACCCAGTACTTC.

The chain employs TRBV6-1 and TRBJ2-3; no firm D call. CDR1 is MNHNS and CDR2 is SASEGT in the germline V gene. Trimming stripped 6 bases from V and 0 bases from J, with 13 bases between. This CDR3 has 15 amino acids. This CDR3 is CASREYLTSTDTQYF. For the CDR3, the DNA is TGTGCCAGCAGGGAGTACTTAACTAGCACAGATACGCAGTATTTT.

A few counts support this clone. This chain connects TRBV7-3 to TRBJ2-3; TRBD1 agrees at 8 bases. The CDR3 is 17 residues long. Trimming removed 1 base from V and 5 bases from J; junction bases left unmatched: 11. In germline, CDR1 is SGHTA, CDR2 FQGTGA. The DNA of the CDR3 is TGTGCCAGCAGCTTAAACCCGGGGCAGGGGGCTCGAGATACGCAGTATTTT. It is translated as CASSLNPGQGARDTQYF.

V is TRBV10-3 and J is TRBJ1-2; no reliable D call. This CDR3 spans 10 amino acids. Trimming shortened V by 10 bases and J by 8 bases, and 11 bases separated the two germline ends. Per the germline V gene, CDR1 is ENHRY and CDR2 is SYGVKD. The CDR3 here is CATGPGGYTF. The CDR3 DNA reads TGTGCCACAGGACCGGGGGGCTACACCTTC.

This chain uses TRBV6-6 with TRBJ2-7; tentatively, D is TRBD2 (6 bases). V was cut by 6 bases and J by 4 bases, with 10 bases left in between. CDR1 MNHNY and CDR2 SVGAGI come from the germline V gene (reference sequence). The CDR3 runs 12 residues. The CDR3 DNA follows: TGTGCCAGCAGCCCCGGGGGTTACGAGCAGTACGTC. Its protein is CASSPGGYEQYV.

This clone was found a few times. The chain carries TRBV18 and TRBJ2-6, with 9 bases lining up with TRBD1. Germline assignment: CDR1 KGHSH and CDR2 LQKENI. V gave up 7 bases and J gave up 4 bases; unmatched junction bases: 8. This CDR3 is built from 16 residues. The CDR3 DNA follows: TGTGCCAGCTTCAGGGGACAGGGACCCGGGGCCAACGTCCTGACTTTC. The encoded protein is CASFRGQGPGANVLTF. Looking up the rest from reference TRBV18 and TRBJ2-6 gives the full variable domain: NAGVMQNPRHLVRRRGQEARLRCSPMKGHSHVYWYRQLPEEGLKFMVYLQKENIIDESGMPKERFSAEFPKEGPSILRIQQVVRGDSAAYFCASFRGQGPGANVLTFGAGSRLTVL.

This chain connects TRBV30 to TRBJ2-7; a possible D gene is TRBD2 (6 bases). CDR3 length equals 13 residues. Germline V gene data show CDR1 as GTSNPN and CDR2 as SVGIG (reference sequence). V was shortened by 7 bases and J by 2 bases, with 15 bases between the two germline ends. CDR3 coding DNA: TGTGCCTCCAGTGGGACTGACGCCTACGAGCAGTACGTC. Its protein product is CASSGTDAYEQYV.

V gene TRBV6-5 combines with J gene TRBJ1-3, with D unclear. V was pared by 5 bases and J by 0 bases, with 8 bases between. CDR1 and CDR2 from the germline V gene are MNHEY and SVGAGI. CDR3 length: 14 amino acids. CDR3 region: CASSLHGSGNTIYF. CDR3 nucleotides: TGTGCCAGCAGTCTCCACGGCTCTGGAAACACCATATATTTT.

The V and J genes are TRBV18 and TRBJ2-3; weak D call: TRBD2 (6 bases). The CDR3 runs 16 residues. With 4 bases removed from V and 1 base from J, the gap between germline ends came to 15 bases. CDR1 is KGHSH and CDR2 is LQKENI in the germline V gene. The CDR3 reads CASSLARGGGTDTQYF. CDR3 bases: TGTGCCAGCTCACTAGCACGCGGCGGGGGCACAGATACGCAGTATTTT.

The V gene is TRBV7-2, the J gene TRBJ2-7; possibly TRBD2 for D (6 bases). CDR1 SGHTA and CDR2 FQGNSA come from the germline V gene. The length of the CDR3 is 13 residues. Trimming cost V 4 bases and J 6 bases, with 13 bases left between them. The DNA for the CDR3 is TGTGCCAGCAGCTCCCGGAGGGCCACCGAGCAGTACGTC. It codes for CASSSRRATEQYV.

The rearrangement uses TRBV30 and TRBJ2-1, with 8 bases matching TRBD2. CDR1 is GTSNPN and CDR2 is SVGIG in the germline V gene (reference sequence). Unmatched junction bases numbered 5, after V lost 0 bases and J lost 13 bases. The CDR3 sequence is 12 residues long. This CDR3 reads CAWSVMAGGQFF. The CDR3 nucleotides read TGTGCCTGGAGTGTAATGGCGGGAGGACAGTTCTTC.

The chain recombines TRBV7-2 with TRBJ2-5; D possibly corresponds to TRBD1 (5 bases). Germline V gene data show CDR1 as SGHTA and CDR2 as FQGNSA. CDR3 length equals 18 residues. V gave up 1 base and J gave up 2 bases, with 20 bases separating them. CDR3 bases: TGTGCCAGCAGCTTAGTCGTGGGGCAGGAAAAGCCTCAAGAGACCCAGTACTTC. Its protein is CASSLVVGQEKPQETQYF.

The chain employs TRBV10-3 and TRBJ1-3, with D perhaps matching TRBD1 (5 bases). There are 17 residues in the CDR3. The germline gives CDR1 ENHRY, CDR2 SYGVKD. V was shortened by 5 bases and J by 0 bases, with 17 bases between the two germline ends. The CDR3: CAISIATEASSGNTIYF. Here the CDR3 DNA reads TGTGCCATCAGTATCGCGACAGAGGCCAGCTCTGGAAACACCATATATTTT.

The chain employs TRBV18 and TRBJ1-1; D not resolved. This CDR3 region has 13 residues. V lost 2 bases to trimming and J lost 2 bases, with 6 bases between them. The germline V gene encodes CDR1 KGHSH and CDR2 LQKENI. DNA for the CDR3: TGTGCCAGCTCACCAAGCGTAAACACTGAAGCTTTCTTT. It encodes CASSPSVNTEAFF.

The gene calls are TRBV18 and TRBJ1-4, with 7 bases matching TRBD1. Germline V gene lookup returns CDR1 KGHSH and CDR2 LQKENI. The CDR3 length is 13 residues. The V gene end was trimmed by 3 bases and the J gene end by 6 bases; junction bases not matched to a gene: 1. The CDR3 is CASSPGTDEKLFF. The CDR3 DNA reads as TGTGCCAGCTCACCCGGGACAGATGAAAAACTGTTTTTT. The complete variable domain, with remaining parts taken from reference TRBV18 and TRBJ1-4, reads NAGVMQNPRHLVRRRGQEARLRCSPMKGHSHVYWYRQLPEEGLKFMVYLQKENIIDESGMPKERFSAEFPKEGPSILRIQQVVRGDSAAYFCASSPGTDEKLFFGSGTQLSVL.

The CDR3 sequence: CASSPSSYNEQFF. Written as DNA, the CDR3 is TGTGCCAGCAGTCCCAGCTCCTACAATGAGCAGTTCTTC. The V and J genes are TRBV7-6 and TRBJ2-1; D is ambiguous. This CDR3 comprises 13 residues. Germline V gene lookup returns CDR1 SGHVS and CDR2 FNYEAQ. V was trimmed by 6 bases and J by 0 bases, leaving 6 bases between them.

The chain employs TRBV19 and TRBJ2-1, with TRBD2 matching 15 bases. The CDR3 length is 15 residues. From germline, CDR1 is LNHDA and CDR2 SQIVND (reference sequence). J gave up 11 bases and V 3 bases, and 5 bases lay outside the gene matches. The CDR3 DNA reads TGTGCCAGTAGTATCAGGACTAGCGGGGGGGCCCAGCAGTTCTTC. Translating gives CASSIRTSGGAQQFF.

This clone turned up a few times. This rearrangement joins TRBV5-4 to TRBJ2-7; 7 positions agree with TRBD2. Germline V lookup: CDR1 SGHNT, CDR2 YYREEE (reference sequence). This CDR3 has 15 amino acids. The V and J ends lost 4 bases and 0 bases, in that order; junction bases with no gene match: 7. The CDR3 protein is CASSQGRTSSYEQYV. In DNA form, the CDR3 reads TGTGCCAGCAGCCAAGGACGGACTAGCTCCTACGAGCAGTACGTC.

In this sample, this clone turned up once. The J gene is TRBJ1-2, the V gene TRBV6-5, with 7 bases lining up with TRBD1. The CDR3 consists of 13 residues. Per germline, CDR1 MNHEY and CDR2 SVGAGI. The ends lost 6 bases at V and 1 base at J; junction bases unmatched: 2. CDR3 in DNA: TGTGCCAGCAGGACAGGGATTAACTATGGCTACACCTTC. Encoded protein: CASRTGINYGYTF.

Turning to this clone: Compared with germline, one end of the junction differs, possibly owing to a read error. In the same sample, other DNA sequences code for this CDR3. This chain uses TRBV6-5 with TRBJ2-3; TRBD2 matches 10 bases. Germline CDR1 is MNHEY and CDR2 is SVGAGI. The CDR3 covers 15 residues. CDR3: CASSYIAGGGDTQYF. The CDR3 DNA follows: TGTGCTAGCAGTTACATAGCGGGGGGCGGGGATACGCAGTATTTT.

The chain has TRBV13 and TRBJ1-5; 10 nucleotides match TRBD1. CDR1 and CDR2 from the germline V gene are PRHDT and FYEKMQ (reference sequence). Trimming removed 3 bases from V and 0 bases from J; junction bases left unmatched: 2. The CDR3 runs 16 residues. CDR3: CASSFRTGGSNQPQHF. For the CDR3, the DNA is TGTGCCAGCAGCTTTCGGACAGGGGGTAGCAATCAGCCCCAGCATTTT.

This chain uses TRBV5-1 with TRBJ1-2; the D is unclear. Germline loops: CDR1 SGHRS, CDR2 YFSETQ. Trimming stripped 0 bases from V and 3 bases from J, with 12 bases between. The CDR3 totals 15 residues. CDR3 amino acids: CASSLATGGDYGYTF. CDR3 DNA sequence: TGCGCCAGCAGCTTGGCCACGGGAGGCGACTATGGCTACACCTTC.

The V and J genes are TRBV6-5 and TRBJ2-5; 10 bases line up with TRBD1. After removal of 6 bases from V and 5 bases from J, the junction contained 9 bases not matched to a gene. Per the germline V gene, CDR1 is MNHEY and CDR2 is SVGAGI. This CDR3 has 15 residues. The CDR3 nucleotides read TGTGCCAGCAGGCGACAGGGGGCTTCAGGGGAGACCCAGTACTTC. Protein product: CASRRQGASGETQYF.